The present T cell receptor beta chain was sequenced within a study of blood T cell repertoires in COVID-19. Clones were sequenced by immunoSEQ multiplex PCR, and TCRdb holds only the in-frame ones, with some missing. The sample lists 20,000 to 25,000 clones, 80% to 90% occurring once. Only one count was recorded for this clone. Germline loops: CDR1 SGHTS, CDR2 YDEGEE. Trimming cost V 7 bases and J 3 bases, with 12 bases left between them. This CDR3 has 13 amino acids. V is TRBV5-8 and J is TRBJ2-3, with D tentatively TRBD2 (5 bases). The clonotype originates from a human donor with active COVID-19. The donor label of this sample is uncertain. Sequencing was carried out using peripheral blood. CDR3 in DNA: TGTGCCAGCGCGAGCGGTTCAACAGATACGCAGTATTTT. Translation: CASASGSTDTQYF.